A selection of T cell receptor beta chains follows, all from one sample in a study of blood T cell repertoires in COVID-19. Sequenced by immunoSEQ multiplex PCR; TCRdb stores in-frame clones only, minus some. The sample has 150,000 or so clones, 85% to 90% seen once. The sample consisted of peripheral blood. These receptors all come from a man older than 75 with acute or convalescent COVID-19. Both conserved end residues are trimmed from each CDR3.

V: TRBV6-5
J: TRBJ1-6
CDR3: ASSRLPVDSPLH

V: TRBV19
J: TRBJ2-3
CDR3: ASSTLAGGRTDTQY

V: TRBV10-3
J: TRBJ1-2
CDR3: ATGQGVNYGYT

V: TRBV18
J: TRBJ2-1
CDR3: ASSLGTGGINEQF

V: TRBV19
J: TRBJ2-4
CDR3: ASSAQGTGPNIQY

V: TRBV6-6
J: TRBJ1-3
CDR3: ATSGGAGGNTIY

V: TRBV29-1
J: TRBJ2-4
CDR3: SARKGTGDIQY

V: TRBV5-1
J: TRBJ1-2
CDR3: ASAPGQANYGYT

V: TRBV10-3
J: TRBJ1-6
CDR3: AISVDRINSPLH

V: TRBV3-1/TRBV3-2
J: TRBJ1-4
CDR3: ASSNTGATNEKLF

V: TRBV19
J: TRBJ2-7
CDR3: ASSVQGTLLLYEQY

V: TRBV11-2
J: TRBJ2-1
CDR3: ASSLGLAALGNEQF

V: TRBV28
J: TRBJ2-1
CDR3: ASSSVSTSGGPEQF

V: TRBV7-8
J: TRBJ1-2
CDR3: ASSRTGTGIYGYT

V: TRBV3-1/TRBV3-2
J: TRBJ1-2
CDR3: ASSQEGQPNYGYT

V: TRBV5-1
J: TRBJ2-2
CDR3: ASSPGTGGHTGELF

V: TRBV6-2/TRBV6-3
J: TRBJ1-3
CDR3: ASSTSRVSGNTIY

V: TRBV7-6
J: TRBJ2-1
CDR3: ASSKTATSYNEQF

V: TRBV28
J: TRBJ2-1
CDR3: ASSLFRGASSYNEQF

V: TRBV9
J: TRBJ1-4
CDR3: ASSVASQGGEKLF

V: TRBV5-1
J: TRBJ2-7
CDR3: ASSLVLGTEGEQY

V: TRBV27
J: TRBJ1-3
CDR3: ASSARGASGNTIY

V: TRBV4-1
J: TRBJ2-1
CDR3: ASSQVDMGLVYNNEQF

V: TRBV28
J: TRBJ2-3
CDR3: ASVPDLNTDTQY

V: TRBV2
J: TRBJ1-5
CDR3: ASSEGARTGGPGPQH

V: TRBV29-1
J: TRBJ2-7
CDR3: SVQAGTRSYEQY

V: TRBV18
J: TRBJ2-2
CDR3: ASSINTGLAGELF

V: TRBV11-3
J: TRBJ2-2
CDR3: ASSQTSSIVTGELF

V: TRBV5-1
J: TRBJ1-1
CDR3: ASSLAPMGVNTEAF

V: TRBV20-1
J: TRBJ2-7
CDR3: SASFGLATTYEQY

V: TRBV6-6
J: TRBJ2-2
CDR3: ASSPIPNRGLTGELF

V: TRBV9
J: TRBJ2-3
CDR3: ASSAGPGLAGGSAGTDTQY

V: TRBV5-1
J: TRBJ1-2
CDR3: ASSRGSVDYGYT

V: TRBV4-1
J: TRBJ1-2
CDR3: ASSQGLRREAGYT

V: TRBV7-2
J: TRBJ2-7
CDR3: ASSVSQGGSYLYEQY

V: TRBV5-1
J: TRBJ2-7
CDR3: ASSTGQGQYEQY

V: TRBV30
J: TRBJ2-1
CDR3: AWTQGSYNEQF

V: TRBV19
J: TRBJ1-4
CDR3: ASSIAGGRLF

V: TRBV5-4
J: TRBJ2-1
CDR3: ASSLAGSHYNEQF

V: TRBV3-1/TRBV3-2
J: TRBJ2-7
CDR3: ASSQAGEQY

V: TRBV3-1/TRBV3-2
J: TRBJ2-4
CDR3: ASSQFVSGGGLAGKNIQY

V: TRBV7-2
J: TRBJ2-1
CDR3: ASSSRRAGNEQF

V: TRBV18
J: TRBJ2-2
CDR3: ASSPPPGGSRTGELF

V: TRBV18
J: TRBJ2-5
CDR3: ASSPRSVVAQETQY

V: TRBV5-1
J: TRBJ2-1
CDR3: ASSSQGFGQF

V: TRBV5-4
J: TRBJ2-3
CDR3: ASSSARDRSSTDTQY

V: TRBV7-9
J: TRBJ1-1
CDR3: ASSRQVNTEAF

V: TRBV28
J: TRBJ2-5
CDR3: ASTLRDTEAQY

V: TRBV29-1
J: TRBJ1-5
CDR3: SVGTGVNQPQH

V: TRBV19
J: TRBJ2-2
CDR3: ASKGGAANTGELF

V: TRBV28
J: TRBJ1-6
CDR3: ASSLGRGSSYNSPLH

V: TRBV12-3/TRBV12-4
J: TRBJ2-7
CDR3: ASSLGGARN

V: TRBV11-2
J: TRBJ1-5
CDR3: ASSPTGGGYSNQPQH

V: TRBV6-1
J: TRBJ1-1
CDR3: ASSESGLNTEAF